The entry below gives a single TCR beta chain sequence along with its context. Participants' reported clinical history set cohort assignment. The repertoire was sequenced with immunoSEQ multiplex PCR; TCRdb's copy has only in-frame clones and lacks some. The table has 350,000 to 550,000 clones, 80% to 90% seen once; the top ten hold around 1.1%. The entry originates in a study of blood T cell repertoires in COVID-19. The overall study: The United States, Italy and Spain were the sources of the acute and convalescent COVID-19 samples. PBMCs, B-cell-depleted T cells, or T cells provided the cDNA or gDNA that made up the material.

The CDR3 length is 15 residues. Germline V CDR1 and CDR2: ENHRY, SYGVKD. V lost 0 bases and J lost 4, with 12 bases in between. The chain employs TRBV10-3 and TRBJ1-1; TRBD1 is a possible D gene (5 bases). Input material: PBMCs or T cells enriched from blood (not recorded which). The sequence was obtained from a man aged 30 to 39 who had recovered from COVID-19. The CDR3 coding sequence is TGTGCCATCAGTGAGTCCCCCCAAAGGGGCACTGAAGCTTTCTTT. This sequence encodes CAISESPQRGTEAFF.